The 17 T cell receptor beta chains listed next were all sequenced from one sample in a study of OX40 agonist ivuxolimab in advanced cancers. TCRdb keeps only in-frame clones here, not all; method: immunoSEQ multiplex PCR. This repertoire shows tens of thousands of clones, roughly nine tenths found once; its top ten account for about 2.7%. The sample was CD4+ or CD8+ T cells sorted from blood, taken in a trial of the OX40 agonist ivuxolimab. These TCRs come from an adult with an advanced solid tumor such as melanoma, head and neck, liver or kidney cancer.

The chain is built from TRBV5-1 and TRBJ2-5; tentatively, D is TRBD1 or TRBD2 (6 bases each). The germline V gene encodes CDR1 SGHRS and CDR2 YFSETQ. V gave up 2 bases and J gave up 5 bases, with 22 bases separating them. The CDR3 totals 17 residues. The CDR3 bases are TGCGCCAGCAGCTTAAGCCCAGGTCGGGGGCAGGGTGAGACCCAGTACTTC. Translation gives CASSLSPGRGQGETQYF.

The chain recombines TRBV28 with TRBJ2-1; TRBD1 agrees at 7 bases. The CDR3 extends over 15 amino acids. CDR1 and CDR2 (germline): MDHEN, SYDVKM. The junction had 9 bases not matched to a gene; V was cut back by 2 bases and J by 8 bases. CDR3: CASSLRGTVSYEQFF. The CDR3 DNA reads as TGTGCCAGCAGTTTAAGGGGGACAGTATCTTATGAGCAGTTCTTC. Complete variable domain (other parts from reference TRBV28 and TRBJ2-1): DVKVTQSSRYLVKRTGEKVFLECVQDMDHENMFWYRQDPGLGLRLIYFSYDVKMKEKGDIPEGYSVSREKKERFSLILESASTNQTSMYLCASSLRGTVSYEQFFGPGTRLTVL.

This clone was seen only once. The chain combines TRBV9 with TRBJ2-6; a weak D match, TRBD2 (7 bases). The CDR3 loop spans 18 amino acids. Trimming removed 0 bases from V and 5 bases from J, with 18 bases in between. The V gene's germline CDR1 is SGDLS and CDR2 YYNGEE. The CDR3, as DNA: TGTGCCAGCAGCGTAGGGGCGGGGGCGAGTGTAAGGGCCAACGTCCTGACTTTC. Translation gives CASSVGAGASVRANVLTF.

This chain links TRBV10-2 with TRBJ2-1, with unresolved D. The length of the CDR3 is 13 residues. The germline V gene has CDR1 WSHSY and CDR2 SAAADI. V lost 10 bases to trimming and J lost 3 bases, with 13 bases between them. CDR3 nucleotide sequence: TGCGCCACCGCTCTAGGGAACTACAATGAGCAGTTCTTC. It specifies CATALGNYNEQFF.

CDR3 bases: TGTGCCAGCAGCTTAGGCCTAGCGGGGGGTCAGTACTTC. Its protein is CASSLGLAGGQYF. The gene calls are TRBV7-9 and TRBJ2-4, with 11 bases lining up with TRBD2. Germline trimming cut 1 base from V and 12 bases from J; bases unmatched to any gene: 2. There are 13 residues in the CDR3. The germline CDR1 and CDR2 sequences are SEHNR and FQNEAQ (reference sequence).

V is TRBV7-9 and J is TRBJ2-7, with D unresolved. With 0 bases removed from V and 3 bases from J, the gap between germline ends came to 6 bases. CDR1 is SEHNR, CDR2 FQNEAQ, per germline (reference sequence). The CDR3 covers 13 residues. CDR3 protein: CASSLAHLYEQYF. The CDR3 DNA follows: TGTGCCAGCAGCTTAGCACACCTCTACGAGCAGTACTTC.

This chain uses TRBV6-1 with TRBJ2-7, with D uncertain. Germline CDR1 reads MNHNS; CDR2 reads SASEGT. CDR3 size: 15 residues. V was pared by 6 bases and J by 7 bases, with 22 bases between. For the CDR3, the DNA is TGTGCCAGCAGGGATGCCGGTACAACGCGAGGAGAGCAGTACTTC. It specifies CASRDAGTTRGEQYF.

The J gene is TRBJ1-2, the V gene TRBV28; D call uncertain. The V and J ends lost 0 bases and 8 bases respectively, with 10 bases between them. The CDR3 sequence is 13 residues long. Germline assignment: CDR1 MDHEN and CDR2 SYDVKM. The DNA of the CDR3 is TGTGCCAGCAGTTTATGGGGATTCGGCGGCTACACCTTC. It specifies CASSLWGFGGYTF.

The J gene is TRBJ2-6, the V gene TRBV29-1, with D hard to call. The length of the CDR3 is 12 residues. Per the germline V gene, CDR1 is SQVTM and CDR2 is ANQGSEA. The CDR3 coding sequence is TGCAGGTTGGACGGGTGGGCCAACGTCCTGACTTTC. It is translated as CRLDGWANVLTF.

This rearrangement joins TRBV2 to TRBJ1-2; 7 bases line up with TRBD1. J lost 8 bases, V lost 6 bases, and 15 bases had no gene match. Germline V gene data show CDR1 as SNHLY and CDR2 as FYNNEI. CDR3 length: 15 residues. The CDR3 DNA sequence: TGTGCCAGCAGGGAACAGGGGCGGCCGATGGAAGGCTACACCTTC. Translation: CASREQGRPMEGYTF.

The chain joins TRBV14 to TRBJ2-2; 7 bases are shared with TRBD2. Unmatched junction bases numbered 15, after V lost 3 bases and J lost 5 bases. Per the germline V gene, CDR1 is SGHDN and CDR2 is FVKESK. CDR3 length: 18 residues. CDR3 coding DNA: TGTGCCAGCAGCCACAGCGGGACGAATGTTTTTCTGACCGGGGAGCTGTTTTTT. This sequence encodes CASSHSGTNVFLTGELFF.

The chain couples TRBV6-5 to TRBJ1-6; D uncertain. Trimming took 5 bases from V and 7 from J, leaving 9 bases between them. The CDR3 has 13 residues. Germline assignment: CDR1 MNHEY and CDR2 SVGAGI. The CDR3 DNA sequence: TGTGCCAGCAGTCAACGGCAGAATTCACCCCTCCACTTT. Translated: CASSQRQNSPLHF.

The V gene is TRBV6-5, the J gene TRBJ1-4, with D hard to call. This CDR3 is built from 16 residues. Trimming shortened V by 3 bases and J by 0 bases, and 11 bases separated the two germline ends. Germline V gene sequence: CDR1 MNHEY, CDR2 SVGAGI. Written as DNA, the CDR3 is TGTGCCAGCAGTTATCGGGCGATCGCAACTAATGAAAAACTGTTTTTT. Amino acid sequence: CASSYRAIATNEKLFF.

V and J are TRBV7-9 and TRBJ2-3; the match to TRBD2 covers 8 bases. Germline V CDR1 and CDR2: SEHNR, FQNEAQ (reference sequence). The CDR3 length is 16 residues. V shed 0 bases and J 3 bases; nucleotides not matched to a gene: 5. The CDR3 loop reads CASSLAGLARTDTQYF. In DNA form, the CDR3 reads TGTGCCAGCAGCTTAGCCGGACTAGCTCGAACAGATACGCAGTATTTT. Drawing the rest from reference TRBV7-9 and TRBJ2-3, the complete variable domain is DTGVSQNPRHKITKRGQNVTFRCDPISEHNRLYWYRQTLGQGPEFLTYFQNEAQLEKSRLLSDRFSAERPKGSFSTLEIQRTEQGDSAMYLCASSLAGLARTDTQYFGPGTRLTVL.

The V gene is TRBV19, the J gene TRBJ1-1; D might be TRBD1 (5 bases). The germline V and J ends were trimmed by 4 bases and 1 base, with 13 bases remaining between them. CDR1 and CDR2 from the germline V gene are LNHDA and SQIVND (reference sequence). CDR3 length equals 15 residues. The CDR3 bases are TGTGCCAGTAGTAGGCCTGGGGGAGGGAACACTGAAGCTTTCTTT. This encodes CASSRPGGGNTEAFF.

The chain recombines TRBV30 with TRBJ1-2, with 9 nucleotides matching TRBD1. The CDR3 is made up of 14 amino acids. The junction had 7 bases not matched to a gene; V was cut back by 1 base and J by 7 bases. Germline-derived CDR1 and CDR2 are GTSNPN and SVGIG (reference sequence). The CDR3 is CAWSADRGLAGYTF. The CDR3 coding sequence is TGTGCCTGGAGTGCGGACAGGGGCCTTGCTGGCTACACCTTC.

The rearrangement uses TRBV6-1 and TRBJ1-5; 8 bases fit TRBD1. Germline V lookup: CDR1 MNHNS, CDR2 SASEGT. The CDR3 is made up of 14 amino acids. V lost 8 bases to trimming and J lost 9 bases; unmatched junction nucleotides: 12. The CDR3 DNA reads TGTGCCAGCGGGGCGGACAGGGCAAGAGGGCCCCAGCATTTT. Translating it yields CASGADRARGPQHF.